This T cell receptor (beta chain) was recorded in a study of T-cell reconstitution after alpha-beta-depleted transplantation in children. General study results and limits: Surviving recipient T cells and thymic progenitors accounted for the high day-60 TCRbeta diversity observed in some patients. At around two months after transplant, the alpha-beta T cells were reportedly derived from several hundred expanded clones that came from non-depleted graft cells. Most T-cell counts and diversity one year after the transplant came from T cells that were newly produced.

A word on this clonotype: Its specificity is not known.

This CDR3 contains 16 residues. V shed 2 bases and J 0 bases; nucleotides not matched to a gene: 4. Germline CDR1 MNHEY, CDR2 SVGEGT. During its preparation, the TCRbeta library received unique molecular identifiers. TCRdb passed the PCR reads through MiXCR, listing each CDR3 protein once. The sample has fewer than 700,000 distinct CDR3 sequences; 10% to 15% are singletons. The chain joins TRBV6-2 or TRBV6-3 to TRBJ2-7, with 10 positions matching TRBD2. This sample comprised PBMCs, mostly from graft donor cells, obtained 360 days after TCRalphabeta/CD19-depleted stem cell transplant. The TCR was taken from a male patient younger than 18 who had a stem cell transplant for acute myeloid leukemia, so the T cells may come from the graft donor. This chain's CDR3 is CASSYPASGSSYEQYF. Written as DNA, the CDR3 is TGTGCCAGCAGTTACCCAGCTAGCGGGAGCTCCTACGAGCAGTACTTC.